Below, 20 T cell receptor beta chains from the same sample are listed, as sequenced in a study of OX40 agonist ivuxolimab in advanced cancers. Library preparation used the immunoSEQ multiplex PCR assay. Drawn from immuneACCESS, this table holds only the in-frame rearrangements with V and J called that TCRdb kept. Clones are partly lost; checked studies trace under half to an unresolved V gene and leave the rest unexplained. This sample has tens of thousands of clones in its table, and 90% of those were observed once. 10% to 11% of the sample lies in the top ten. This sample comprised CD4+ or CD8+ T cells sorted from blood, obtained in a trial of the OX40 agonist ivuxolimab. The origin of the receptors is an adult with an advanced solid tumor such as melanoma, head and neck, liver or kidney cancer.

This sequence joins TRBV27 and TRBJ2-3; D gene unclear. Per germline, CDR1 MNHEY and CDR2 SMNVEV (reference sequence). The CDR3 sequence is 12 residues long. Between the trimmed V and J ends, which lost 3 bases and 0 bases, there was a span of 1 base. The CDR3 coding sequence is TGTGCCAGCAGTTTTAGCACAGATACGCAGTATTTT. It codes for CASSFSTDTQYF.

The chain recombines TRBV27 with TRBJ1-2; D uncertain. Looked up from germline, CDR1 is MNHEY and CDR2 is SMNVEV (reference sequence). This CDR3 is 14 amino acids long. V gave up 2 bases and J gave up 4 bases, with 11 bases separating them. The CDR3 DNA is TGTGCCAGCAGTTTAGTGGGATCCGCCTATGGCTACACCTTC. The encoded protein is CASSLVGSAYGYTF.

The V and J genes are TRBV5-1 and TRBJ1-2; D uncertain. V gave up 1 base and J gave up 2 bases, with 3 bases separating them. CDR1 SGHRS and CDR2 YFSETQ come from the germline V gene. The CDR3 has 12 amino acids. CDR3 nucleotides: TGCGCCAGCAGCTTGACAAACTATGGCTACACCTTC. This encodes CASSLTNYGYTF.

The rearrangement uses TRBV4-1 and TRBJ2-7; 7 positions match TRBD2. Germline V gene sequence: CDR1 MGHRA, CDR2 YSYEKL. V gave up 1 base and J gave up 1 base; unmatched junction bases: 4. This CDR3 has 15 residues. The CDR3 reads CASSQGLADSYEQYF. The CDR3 nucleotides are TGCGCCAGCAGCCAAGGCCTAGCGGATTCCTACGAGCAGTACTTC.

This clone was seen once. This rearrangement joins TRBV7-9 to TRBJ2-1; 10 positions agree with TRBD2. Germline V CDR1 and CDR2: SEHNR, FQNEAQ (reference sequence). With V trimmed by 0 bases and J by 6 bases, 8 bases remained unmatched. The CDR3 has 17 residues. DNA for the CDR3: TGTGCCAGCAGCTTAGCGAGAGCGGGAGGGCTACTCAATGAGCAGTTCTTC. It codes for CASSLARAGGLLNEQFF.

The J gene is TRBJ2-1, the V gene TRBV7-3; 10 bases agree with TRBD2. CDR3 length: 17 amino acids. V was pared by 5 bases and J by 4 bases, with 11 bases of the junction left unmatched. CDR1 is SGHTA, CDR2 FQGTGA, per germline. CDR3: CASSPPGLAGDYNEQFF. The CDR3 DNA is TGTGCCAGCAGCCCACCCGGGCTAGCGGGGGATTACAATGAGCAGTTCTTC. The variable domain in full, completed from reference TRBV7-3 and TRBJ2-1, reads GAGVSQTPSNKVTEKGKYVELRCDPISGHTALYWYRQSLGQGPEFLIYFQGTGAADDSGLPNDRFFAVRPEGSVSTLKIQRTERGDSAVYLCASSPPGLAGDYNEQFFGPGTRLTVL.

The J gene is TRBJ2-7, the V gene TRBV7-9; D is uncertain. Trimming stripped 1 base from V and 0 bases from J, with 10 bases between. The CDR3 has 15 residues. The V gene's germline CDR1 is SEHNR and CDR2 FQNEAQ (reference sequence). As DNA, the CDR3 is TGTGCCAGCAGCTTAGGTATCGGTTTCTCCTACGAGCAGTACTTC. Protein: CASSLGIGFSYEQYF.

The chain uses TRBV6-4 and TRBJ2-3, with D possibly TRBD1 on 6 matching bases. This CDR3 is 15 amino acids long. Trimming removed 4 bases from V and 0 bases from J, with 11 bases in between. CDR1 and CDR2 (germline): MRHNA, SNTAGT. The CDR3 reads CASSAGDLSTDTQYF. The CDR3 region has the DNA TGTGCCAGCAGTGCAGGGGACCTAAGCACAGATACGCAGTATTTT.

This chain connects TRBV7-9 to TRBJ2-3, with D maybe TRBD1 (5 bases). Trimming removed 5 bases at V and 3 bases at J, with 15 bases between. This CDR3 is built from 15 residues. Germline assignment: CDR1 SEHNR and CDR2 FQNEAQ (reference sequence). The CDR3 nucleotides are TGTGCCAGCAGCCCAACAGGTGTCGTGACAGATACGCAGTATTTT. This sequence encodes CASSPTGVVTDTQYF. Variable domain in full (rest from reference TRBV7-9 and TRBJ2-3): DTGVSQNPRHKITKRGQNVTFRCDPISEHNRLYWYRQTLGQGPEFLTYFQNEAQLEKSRLLSDRFSAERPKGSFSTLEIQRTEQGDSAMYLCASSPTGVVTDTQYFGPGTRLTVL.

This chain links TRBV7-9 with TRBJ1-5; D gene unclear. The length of the CDR3 is 14 residues. Germline CDR1 SEHNR, CDR2 FQNEAQ (reference sequence). Trimming shortened V by 3 bases and J by 4 bases, and 10 bases separated the two germline ends. The CDR3 sequence: CASSFLGTNQPQHF. The CDR3 DNA is TGTGCCAGCAGCTTTTTAGGAACAAATCAGCCCCAGCATTTT.

The chain links TRBV6-1 to TRBJ2-1; D is uncertain. Trimming took 6 bases from V and 2 from J, leaving 14 bases between them. This CDR3 spans 15 amino acids. The germline CDR1 and CDR2 sequences are MNHNS and SASEGT. The CDR3 nucleotides read TGTGCCAGCAGCTCCGGCGACTCGGCCTACAATGAGCAGTTCTTC. Protein: CASSSGDSAYNEQFF.

V gene TRBV27 combines with J gene TRBJ1-1; tentatively, D is TRBD1 (5 bases). CDR3 size: 14 residues. Germline V lookup: CDR1 MNHEY, CDR2 SMNVEV (reference sequence). V was pared by 5 bases and J by 0 bases, with 10 bases between. Here the CDR3 reads CASSQGAMNTEAFF. The CDR3 DNA is TGTGCCAGCAGTCAGGGTGCGATGAACACTGAAGCTTTCTTT.

This chain connects TRBV29-1 to TRBJ2-3; D might be TRBD1 or TRBD2, each matching 6 bases. The CDR3 totals 16 residues. The germline CDR1 and CDR2 sequences are SQVTM and ANQGSEA. V lost 4 bases to trimming and J lost 1 base, with 18 bases between them. CDR3 nucleotide sequence: TGCAGCGTTGTATGGAGGGGGGTTGGGGGCACAGATACGCAGTATTTT. Amino acids: CSVVWRGVGGTDTQYF.

V and J are TRBV29-1 and TRBJ2-2, with unresolved D. V lost 7 bases, J lost 0 bases, and 12 bases lay in between. The germline V gene encodes CDR1 SQVTM and CDR2 ANQGSEA. The CDR3 is made up of 14 amino acids. In DNA form, the CDR3 reads TGCAGCGCCCAACCCGTGGCGAACACCGGGGAGCTGTTTTTT. This codes for CSAQPVANTGELFF.

The chain has TRBV5-8 and TRBJ2-7; the D is unclear. CDR3 size: 14 residues. CDR1 and CDR2 from the germline V gene are SGHTS and YDEGEE. Trimming left V 1 base short and J 3 bases short, with 11 bases between. The CDR3 DNA sequence: TGTGCCAGCAGCTTGCTCCGACTGAACTACGAGCAGTACTTC. The encoded protein is CASSLLRLNYEQYF.

The chain combines TRBV5-4 with TRBJ2-5, with a possible D match to TRBD2 (5 bases). Germline CDR1 and CDR2: SGHNT and YYREEE (reference sequence). The CDR3 is 15 residues long. V was pared by 4 bases and J by 1 base, with 14 bases between. The CDR3 spells CASSRPPGIQETQYF. CDR3 in DNA: TGTGCCAGCAGCCGTCCACCCGGGATCCAAGAGACCCAGTACTTC.

The chain joins TRBV27 to TRBJ2-2; 12 nucleotides match TRBD2. Trimming took 2 bases from V and 6 from J; bases not matched to a gene: 4. This CDR3 is built from 16 residues. Germline CDR1 and CDR2: MNHEY and SMNVEV (reference sequence). The CDR3 here is CASSLGLAGYAGELFF. CDR3 bases: TGTGCCAGCAGTTTAGGACTAGCGGGGTACGCCGGGGAGCTGTTTTTT.

This chain joins TRBV5-4 and TRBJ2-1, with TRBD2 matching over 10 bases. This CDR3 comprises 18 residues. CDR1 and CDR2 (germline): SGHNT, YYREEE (reference sequence). Trimming took 4 bases from V and 4 from J; bases not matched to a gene: 14. The chain's CDR3 is CASSQEESSGSIYNEQFF. The CDR3 DNA follows: TGTGCCAGCAGCCAAGAGGAGTCTAGCGGGAGTATTTACAATGAGCAGTTCTTC.

The chain employs TRBV5-6 and TRBJ2-7, with TRBD2 matching 7 bases. The CDR3 is 15 amino acids. Trimming cost V 1 base and J 3 bases; bases outside gene matches: 7. Per germline, CDR1 SGHDT and CDR2 YYEEEE. CDR3 nucleotides: TGTGCCAGCAGCTTGTGGGCGGGAGCAAACTACGAGCAGTACTTC. Residues: CASSLWAGANYEQYF.

This chain connects TRBV9 to TRBJ1-1, with 7 nucleotides matching TRBD1. CDR1 is SGDLS, CDR2 YYNGEE, per germline. V lost 0 bases and J lost 2; bases outside the gene matches: 10. The CDR3 spans 17 residues. CDR3 sequence reads: CASSVVTHGTANTEAFF. CDR3 in DNA: TGTGCCAGCAGCGTAGTAACCCACGGGACAGCTAACACTGAAGCTTTCTTT.